This TCR beta chain was retrieved from a study of PD-1 blockade in classical Hodgkin lymphoma. Trimming left V 1 base short and J 5 bases short, with 14 bases between. The CDR3 has 15 residues. Germline V gene lookup returns CDR1 SGHTA and CDR2 FQGNSA. All the patients suffered relapse after autologous stem cell transplantation, and brentuximab vedotin exposure differed. Some clones are missing from TCRdb's copy, which holds only in-frame ones; the method was immunoSEQ multiplex PCR. The sample contains roughly 7,000 clones, about 82% of which appear only once. This TCR came from a human donor with classical Hodgkin lymphoma. The starting material was peripheral blood mononuclear cells (PBMCs), obtained before the second cycle of nivolumab. This rearrangement joins TRBV7-2 to TRBJ2-5; the D gene is possibly TRBD2 (6 bases). In DNA form, the CDR3 reads TGTGCCAGCAGCTTAGTCGGGACTGAGAAGGAGACCCAGTACTTC. It yields the protein CASSLVGTEKETQYF.